This T cell receptor beta chain was documented in a study of response to subunit inactivated influenza vaccine. Study-level points and caveats: New T cells are recruited in small numbers by each seasonal influenza vaccination, according to the authors' suggestion.

Worth noting for this clonotype: The target antigen is unknown.

TCRdb re-called the RT-PCR reads with MiXCR, one entry per CDR3 protein. The sample includes hundreds of thousands of distinct CDR3 sequences, approximately 13% of them seen just once. The TCR originated in a man in his fifties who received an inactivated influenza vaccine. The sample in question was PBMCs from blood, obtained roughly 48 days after vaccination.

The DNA of the CDR3 is TGTGCCAGCAGCCTGGGACTCCCTTTGGGGGCCAACGTCCTGACTTTC. It codes for CASSLGLPLGANVLTF. V usage is TRBV7-2 and J usage is TRBJ2-6, with D maybe TRBD2 (6 bases). Per germline, CDR1 SGHTA and CDR2 FQGNSA. The CDR3 loop spans 16 amino acids. The V end was cut by 5 bases, the J end by 4 bases, with 15 bases between.